A selection of T cell receptor beta chains follows, all from one sample in a study of blood T cells in healthy people across ages. One entry per CDR3 protein, called by TCRdb with MiXCR from the 5' RACE reads. The repertoire consists of about 800,000 distinct CDR3 sequences, with around 25% occurring once and the leading ten covering approximately 4%. The same data also went into a second study, on T cells of mothers and their children.

Sequencing used blood. Source of these receptors: a boy between 10 and 17 years old in good health. CDR3s include the opening cysteine and the closing phenylalanine or tryptophan. D genes are given only for firm matches. Clone size is stated in some rows and not others, as once, few, many or a class when expanded.

cdr3_nt | cdr3_aa | d_call | clone_size | j_call | v_call
TGCAGTGCTAGAGGAGTTGGGCAGGTCCAAGAGACCCAGTACTTC | CSARGVGQVQETQYF | NA | NA | TRBJ2-5 | TRBV20-1
TGTGCCAGCAACCAGGGTGGACCAAATGAAAAACTGTTTTTT | CASNQGGPNEKLFF | NA | NA | TRBJ1-4 | TRBV9
TGCGCCAGCAGCGCCGGTGGACAGATCCAGGGGACCCAGTACTTC | CASSAGGQIQGTQYF | NA | few | TRBJ2-5 | TRBV5-1
TGTGCCACCCACGGAAACACAGGAGTCAATGAGCAGTTCTTC | CATHGNTGVNEQFF | NA | NA | TRBJ2-1 | TRBV27
TGTGCCAGCAGCCAAGAATCAGGACTAGCGGGGTCCTACGAGCAGTACTTC | CASSQESGLAGSYEQYF | TRBD2 | once | TRBJ2-7 | TRBV3-1
TGCAGTACACCAGAAGGGGGGGCAGATACGCAGTATTTT | CSTPEGGADTQYF | NA | few | TRBJ2-3 | TRBV20-1
TGCAGTGCTAGAGATAAGCAACCTAACGAGCAGTACTTC | CSARDKQPNEQYF | NA | NA | TRBJ2-7 | TRBV20-1
TGTGCCAGCAGCCAAGATGGAGCAGGGATTTACTACGAGCAGTACTTC | CASSQDGAGIYYEQYF | NA | few | TRBJ2-7 | TRBV14
TGTGCCAGCAGTTACCTGGGACTAGCGGGGGCGAGCACAGATACGCAGTATTTT | CASSYLGLAGASTDTQYF | TRBD2 | NA | TRBJ2-3 | TRBV6-5
TGCAGCGGGGGCGACAGGGACCCAAACTATGGCTACACCTTC | CSGGDRDPNYGYTF | TRBD1 | few | TRBJ1-2 | TRBV29-1
TGTGCCAGCAGCTTAGCCGGACAGAGCACAGGTACGCAGTATTTT | CASSLAGQSTGTQYF | NA | NA | TRBJ2-3 | TRBV7-9
TGTGCCAGCAGCCAAGGTTCAGGGATGGGAGACATTCAGTACTTC | CASSQGSGMGDIQYF | NA | NA | TRBJ2-4 | TRBV4-2
TGTGCCAGCAGCTTAGGGGGGACAGGGACGCATGGCTACACCTTC | CASSLGGTGTHGYTF | TRBD1 | few | TRBJ1-2 | TRBV7-2
TGTGCTAGCAGCTTAGGGACAGAAAAAGGCGATGAGCAGTTCTTC | CASSLGTEKGDEQFF | TRBD1 | NA | TRBJ2-1 | TRBV7-7
TGTGCCAGCAGCAAAGCCTCGGGACAGGGGACCTACGAGCAGTACTTC | CASSKASGQGTYEQYF | NA | few | TRBJ2-7 | TRBV21-1
TGTGCCAGCAGCCAACGGCGGGGCTCGGTCGAGACCCAGTACTTC | CASSQRRGSVETQYF | NA | NA | TRBJ2-5 | TRBV14
TGTGCCAGCAGCCCGACAGGGGCTGGCCCCTACGAGCAGTACTTC | CASSPTGAGPYEQYF | TRBD1 | NA | TRBJ2-7 | TRBV7-2
TGCGCCAGCAGCTTGTTTCCTAGCGGGGGGCAAGAGACCCAGTACTTC | CASSLFPSGGQETQYF | TRBD2 | NA | TRBJ2-5 | TRBV5-1
TGCGCCAGCAGCCCTCTTACGGGTTTCGAGCAGTACTTC | CASSPLTGFEQYF | NA | few | TRBJ2-7 | TRBV4-3
TGTGCCATCAGCCAGACAGGGGGTCGAGAGACCCAGTACTTC | CAISQTGGRETQYF | TRBD1 | NA | TRBJ2-5 | TRBV10-3
TGTGCCAGCAGCTTAAAACTAGCGGGAGGGTTCACAGATACGCAGTATTTT | CASSLKLAGGFTDTQYF | TRBD2 | NA | TRBJ2-3 | TRBV7-8
TGTGCCACCCAAGACAGCTATGGCTACACCTTC | CATQDSYGYTF | NA | NA | TRBJ1-2 | TRBV24-1
TGTGCCAGCAGCTTGAGGTCGGCTCGAGTCATTCAGTACTTC | CASSLRSARVIQYF | NA | NA | TRBJ2-4 | TRBV5-6
TGCAGTGCTAGAGATCGAGCAGGGGGAGGTGAAAAACTGTTTTTT | CSARDRAGGGEKLFF | TRBD1 | NA | TRBJ1-4 | TRBV20-1
TGTGCCAACAGTTTGACAGGGGTTGACTATGGCTACACCTTC | CANSLTGVDYGYTF | TRBD1 | NA | TRBJ1-2 | TRBV28
TGTGCCAGCAGTTTGTGGGTTCGGGGACCTCCCCGGGGCTACACCTTC | CASSLWVRGPPRGYTF | NA | NA | TRBJ1-2 | TRBV28
TGTGCCAGCAGCACCTTTGGCAGGTCAGCGGAAACCGGGGAGCTGTTTTTT | CASSTFGRSAETGELFF | NA | NA | TRBJ2-2 | TRBV11-2
TGCGCCAGCAGCTTGGCGGGATCAACCTACGAGCAGTACTTC | CASSLAGSTYEQYF | NA | many | TRBJ2-7 | TRBV5-1
TGCAGTGTCCCGGGGGGGACTGGGGGAAGCTACGAGCAGTACTTC | CSVPGGTGGSYEQYF | TRBD2 | NA | TRBJ2-7 | TRBV20-1
TGTGCCAGCAGCTTAGTGGCTAGCGGGAGGGGGGAGACCCAGTACTTC | CASSLVASGRGETQYF | TRBD2 | NA | TRBJ2-5 | TRBV7-2
TGTGCCAGCAGTGACAGGGAAGGCGGGTACTTC | CASSDREGGYF | TRBD1 | NA | TRBJ2-5 | TRBV7-2
TGTGCCAGCAGCTTGGGGTTAGCGAACACTGAAGCTTTCTTT | CASSLGLANTEAFF | NA | few | TRBJ1-1 | TRBV11-1
TGTGCCAGCAGCTTAGATTACCGGGAGGGTGAAAAACTGTTTTTT | CASSLDYREGEKLFF | NA | few | TRBJ1-4 | TRBV7-6
TGTGCCAGCAGTCCCATGACTAGCGGATTAGCCAAAAACATTCAGTACTTC | CASSPMTSGLAKNIQYF | TRBD2 | NA | TRBJ2-4 | TRBV28
TGTGCCTGGAGTGTCGGGGGCTATGGCTACACCTTC | CAWSVGGYGYTF | NA | NA | TRBJ1-2 | TRBV30
TGCGCCAGCAGCACGGGACTAGCGGGAGTCTACAATGAGCAGTTCTTC | CASSTGLAGVYNEQFF | TRBD2 | NA | TRBJ2-1 | TRBV5-1
TGCAGTGCTAGAGGGGTGCATAATAAAAACATTCAGTACTTC | CSARGVHNKNIQYF | NA | once | TRBJ2-4 | TRBV20-1
TGTGCCAGCAGCGGCAAGGGACTAGCAGAAGAGGCCCAGTACTTC | CASSGKGLAEEAQYF | TRBD2 | NA | TRBJ2-5 | TRBV7-2
TGCAGCACTCTGACAGGGTTAGTGGGTGAGCAGTTCTTC | CSTLTGLVGEQFF | TRBD1 | few | TRBJ2-1 | TRBV29-1
TGCAGTGCTAGAGATGGCTCTGGAAACACCATATATTTT | CSARDGSGNTIYF | NA | few | TRBJ1-3 | TRBV20-1
TGTGCCAGCAGTCGCAGGGTCCTGAACACTGAAGCTTTCTTT | CASSRRVLNTEAFF | NA | few | TRBJ1-1 | TRBV6-5
TGTGCCAGCAGCTTACTGCTTTTCTACCAAGAGACCCAGTACTTC | CASSLLLFYQETQYF | NA | few | TRBJ2-5 | TRBV7-2
TGTGCCAGCAGCTTAGCACCCCCTCCCGACTTC | CASSLAPPPDF | NA | NA | TRBJ2-1 | TRBV7-8
TGCGCCAGCAGCGTGAGTGGGGGCAACGGAAATGAAAAACTGTTTTTT | CASSVSGGNGNEKLFF | NA | NA | TRBJ1-4 | TRBV10-2
TGTGCCAGCAGGGACAGGGGTTGGTCCAAGCAGTACTTC | CASRDRGWSKQYF | TRBD1 | NA | TRBJ2-7 | TRBV2
TGCAGCTCCGGAGAAGGGATCGGTTACAATGAGCAGTTCTTC | CSSGEGIGYNEQFF | NA | NA | TRBJ2-1 | TRBV29-1
TGCAGCGTTGAAGAGACAAACTGTGGCTACACCTTC | CSVEETNCGYTF | NA | few | TRBJ1-2 | TRBV29-1
TGTGCCACCGGGACTAGCGGGAGGGCCTATGAGCAGTTCTTC | CATGTSGRAYEQFF | TRBD2 | few | TRBJ2-1 | TRBV24-1
TGTGCCAGCAGCTTAGTCCCACCTAGCGGAACCACAGATACGCAGTATTTT | CASSLVPPSGTTDTQYF | TRBD2 | few | TRBJ2-3 | TRBV7-6
TGTGCCAGCAGCCAGACTGCGCGGGACAACACCGGGGAGCTGTTTTTT | CASSQTARDNTGELFF | NA | few | TRBJ2-2 | TRBV14
TGCAGTGCTAGATCCCGGCGCGCTATCCTGGATACGCAGTATTTT | CSARSRRAILDTQYF | NA | NA | TRBJ2-3 | TRBV20-1
TGTGCCAGCAGCTCCCCAGACAACTATGGCTACACCTTC | CASSSPDNYGYTF | NA | NA | TRBJ1-2 | TRBV7-9
TGCGCCAGCAGCTCGGGCCACACGAATTCACCCCTCCACTTT | CASSSGHTNSPLHF | NA | few | TRBJ1-6 | TRBV5-1
TGTGCCAGCAGGAGGGATCAGGTCGGCGAAAAACTGTTTTTT | CASRRDQVGEKLFF | NA | once | TRBJ1-4 | TRBV7-2